This T cell receptor (beta chain) was captured in a study of blood T cell repertoires in COVID-19. Study-level background: There were acute and convalescent COVID-19 samples, and they came from the United States, Italy and Spain. The cDNA or gDNA used as material had been derived from T cells, B-cell-depleted T cells, or PBMCs.

Germline trimming cut 1 base from V and 4 bases from J; bases unmatched to any gene: 9. CDR3 size: 18 residues. Looked up from germline, CDR1 is LGHNA and CDR2 is YSLEER. Measured with immunoSEQ multiplex PCR; TCRdb has only the in-frame clones, and not every one. The profile shows around 140,000 clones, roughly 88% of them singletons. The chain employs TRBV4-3 and TRBJ2-7; TRBD2 agrees at 14 bases. The sample taken for sequencing was peripheral blood. The source of this sequence is a man aged 55 to 69 with active or convalescent COVID-19. This CDR3 is CASSQAYGTSGSWYEQYF. The DNA for the CDR3 is TGCGCCAGCAGCCAAGCCTACGGGACTAGCGGGAGCTGGTACGAGCAGTACTTC.